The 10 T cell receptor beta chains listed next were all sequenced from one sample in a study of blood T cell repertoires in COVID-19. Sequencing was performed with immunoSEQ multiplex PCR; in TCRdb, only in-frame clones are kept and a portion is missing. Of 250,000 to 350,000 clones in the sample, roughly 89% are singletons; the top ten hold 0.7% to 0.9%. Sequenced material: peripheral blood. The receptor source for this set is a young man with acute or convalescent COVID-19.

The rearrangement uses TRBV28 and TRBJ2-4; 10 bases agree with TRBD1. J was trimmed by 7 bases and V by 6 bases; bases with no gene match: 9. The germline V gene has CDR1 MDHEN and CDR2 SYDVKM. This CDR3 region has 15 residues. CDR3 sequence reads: CASRHPGTGVNIQYF. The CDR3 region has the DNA TGTGCCAGCAGACACCCCGGGACAGGGGTGAACATTCAGTACTTC.

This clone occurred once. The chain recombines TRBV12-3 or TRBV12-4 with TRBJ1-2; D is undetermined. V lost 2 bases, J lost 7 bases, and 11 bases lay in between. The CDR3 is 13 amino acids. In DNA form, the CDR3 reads TGTGCCAGCAGTTTAATCGGGCGGGGTGGCTACACCTTC. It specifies CASSLIGRGGYTF.

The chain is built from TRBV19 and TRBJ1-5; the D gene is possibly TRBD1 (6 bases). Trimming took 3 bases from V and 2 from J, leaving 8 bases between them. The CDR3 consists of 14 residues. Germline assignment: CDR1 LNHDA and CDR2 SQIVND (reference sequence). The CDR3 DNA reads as TGTGCCAGTAGTATCAGGGGTCGCAATCAGCCCCAGCATTTT. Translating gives CASSIRGRNQPQHF.

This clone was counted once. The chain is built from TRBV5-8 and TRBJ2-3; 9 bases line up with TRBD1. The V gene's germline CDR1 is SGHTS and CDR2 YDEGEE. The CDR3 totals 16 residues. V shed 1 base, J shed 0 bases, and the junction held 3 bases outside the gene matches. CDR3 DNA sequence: TGTGCCAGCAGCTTGCTTGGGACAGGGAGCACAGATACGCAGTATTTT. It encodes CASSLLGTGSTDTQYF.

The DNA for the CDR3 is TGCGCCAGCAGCCTGGGACAGGGTGGAACCACCGGGGAGCTGTTTTTT. It translates to CASSLGQGGTTGELFF. The V call is TRBV5-1, the J call TRBJ2-2, with 9 bases that match TRBD1. The germline CDR1 and CDR2 sequences are SGHRS and YFSETQ. J was trimmed by 4 bases and V by 4 bases; bases with no gene match: 8. The CDR3 is made up of 16 amino acids.

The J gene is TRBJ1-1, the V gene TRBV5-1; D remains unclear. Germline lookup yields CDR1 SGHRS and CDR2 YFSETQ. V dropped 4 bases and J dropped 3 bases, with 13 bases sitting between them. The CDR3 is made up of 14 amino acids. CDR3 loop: CASSLLGRDTEAFF. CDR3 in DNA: TGCGCCAGCAGCCTTCTGGGGAGGGACACTGAAGCTTTCTTT.

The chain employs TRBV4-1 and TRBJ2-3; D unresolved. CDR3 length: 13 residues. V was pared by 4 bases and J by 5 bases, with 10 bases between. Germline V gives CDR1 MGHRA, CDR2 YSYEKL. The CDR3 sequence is CASSPDWQDTQYF. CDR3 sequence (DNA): TGCGCCAGCAGCCCCGACTGGCAAGATACGCAGTATTTT.

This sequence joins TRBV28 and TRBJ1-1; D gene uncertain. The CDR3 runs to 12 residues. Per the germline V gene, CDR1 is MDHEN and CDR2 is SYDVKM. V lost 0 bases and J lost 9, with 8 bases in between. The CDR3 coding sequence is TGTGCCAGCAGTTTATGGGGGAGCAAAGCTTTCTTT. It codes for CASSLWGSKAFF.

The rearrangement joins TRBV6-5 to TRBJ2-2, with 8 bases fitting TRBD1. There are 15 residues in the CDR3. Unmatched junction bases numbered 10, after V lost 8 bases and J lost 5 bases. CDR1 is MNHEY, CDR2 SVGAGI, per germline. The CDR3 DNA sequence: TGTGCCAGCGGGGACAGGCCCACCGGGACCGGGGAGCTGTTTTTT. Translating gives CASGDRPTGTGELFF.

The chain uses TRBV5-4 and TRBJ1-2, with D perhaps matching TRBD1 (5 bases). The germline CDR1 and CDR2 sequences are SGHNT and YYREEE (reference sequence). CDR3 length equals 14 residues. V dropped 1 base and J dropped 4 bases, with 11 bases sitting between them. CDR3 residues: CASSLRGASYGYTF. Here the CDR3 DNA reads TGTGCCAGCAGCTTGCGCGGGGCCAGCTATGGCTACACCTTC.